This T cell receptor beta chain was documented in a study of T cells in Graves' hyperthyroidism and ophthalmopathy. Diagnoses were made from clinical symptoms, serum measures (thyroxine and TRAb), thyroid ultrasound and orbital computed tomography. In regard to this clonotype: As yet, its antigen is unknown.

Whole-study findings and limits: For ophthalmopathy, model prediction preceded onset by a median approximately 6 months. Using 13 V-J features, a model discriminated ophthalmopathy from stable hyperthyroidism. Blood also showed most of the thyroid clonotypes that were expanded above 0.001.

Template material for amplifying TCR beta CDR3 regions consisted of RNA transcripts. TCR CDR3 regions were first amplified by RT-PCR with HTBI primers. A single record per CDR3 protein comes from TCRdb applying MiXCR to the multiplex PCR reads. Counted here are 270,000 or so distinct CDR3 sequences, nearly 15% occurring once; the ten biggest clones make up 30%. This TCR was recovered from a woman aged 45-60 years with Graves' hyperthyroidism that later progressed to Graves' ophthalmopathy. The sample taken for sequencing was blood.

CDR3 DNA: TGTGCCAGCACTCAGGACATTCTACCCCTCCACTTT. Translation gives CASTQDILPLHF. The V gene is TRBV28, the J gene TRBJ1-6, with a possible D match to TRBD1 (5 bases). CDR3 length equals 12 residues. The germline gives CDR1 MDHEN, CDR2 SYDVKM. V was cut by 7 bases and J by 12 bases, with 13 bases left in between.